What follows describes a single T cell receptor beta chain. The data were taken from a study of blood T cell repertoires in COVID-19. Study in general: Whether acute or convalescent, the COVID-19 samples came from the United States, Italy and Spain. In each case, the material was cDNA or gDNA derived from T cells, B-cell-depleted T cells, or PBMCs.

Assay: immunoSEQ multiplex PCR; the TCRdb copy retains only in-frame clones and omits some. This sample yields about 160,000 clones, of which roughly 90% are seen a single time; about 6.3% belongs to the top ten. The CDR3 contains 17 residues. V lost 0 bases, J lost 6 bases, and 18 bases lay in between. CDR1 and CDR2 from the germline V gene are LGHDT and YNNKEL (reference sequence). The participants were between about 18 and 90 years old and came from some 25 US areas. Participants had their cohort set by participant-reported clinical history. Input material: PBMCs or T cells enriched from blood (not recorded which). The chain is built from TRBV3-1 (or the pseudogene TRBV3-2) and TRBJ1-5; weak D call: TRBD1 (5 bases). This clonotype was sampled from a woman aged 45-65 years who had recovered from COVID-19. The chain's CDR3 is CASSQEVARENSQPQHF. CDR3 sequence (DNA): TGTGCCAGCAGCCAAGAGGTCGCCAGGGAAAATTCTCAGCCCCAGCATTTT.